The rows below give T cell receptor beta chains drawn from one sample of a study. MiXCR was run by TCRdb on the RT-PCR reads, yielding one entry per CDR3 protein. The sample records more than 600,000 distinct CDR3 sequences, approximately 15% being singletons. Sequenced material: memory CD4+ T cells from blood. These receptors were collected from a female donor in good health, serving as a healthy control. CDR3s include the opening cysteine and the closing phenylalanine or tryptophan. A D gene is named only where the DNA matches it firmly. A row's size may be missing; if present it is once, few, many or a size class.

J	D	size	V	CDR3	DNA
TRBJ2-3	-	many	TRBV27	CASSLASDMPDTQYF	TGTGCCAGCAGTTTAGCTAGCGATATGCCAGATACGCAGTATTTT
TRBJ2-7	-	many	TRBV20-1	CSASGFYNRYEQYF	TGCAGTGCTAGTGGGTTCTATAATCGGTACGAGCAGTACTTC
TRBJ1-5	-	many	TRBV7-2	CASSSPGGTQPQHF	TGTGCCAGCAGCTCTCCCGGGGGTACCCAGCCCCAGCATTTT
TRBJ1-2	TRBD1	-	TRBV6-1	CASSPDRALLSTF	TGTGCCAGCAGTCCAGACAGGGCCCTTCTATCCACCTTC
TRBJ2-5	TRBD1	-	TRBV24-1	CATSDSRDSPNQETQYF	TGTGCCACCAGTGATTCCCGGGACAGCCCGAACCAAGAGACCCAGTACTTC
TRBJ1-5	-	-	TRBV6-2/TRBV6-3	CASSSRAGPINQPQHF	TGTGCCAGCAGTTCCCGGGCTGGACCGATCAATCAGCCCCAGCATTTT
TRBJ2-7	-	many	TRBV20-1	CSARTLPQTYEQYF	TGCAGTGCTAGAACGCTCCCTCAAACTTACGAGCAGTACTTC
TRBJ2-5	TRBD1	-	TRBV2	CASLTGGGETQYF	TGTGCCAGCCTCACAGGGGGCGGGGAGACCCAGTACTTC
TRBJ1-6	-	-	TRBV4-3	CASSQDHGAANSPLHF	TGCGCCAGCAGCCAAGATCATGGGGCCGCTAATTCACCCCTCCACTTT
TRBJ2-7	-	many	TRBV4-3	CASSQDRAVLYEQYF	TGCGCCAGCAGCCAAGATAGGGCCGTTCTCTACGAGCAGTACTTC
TRBJ2-3	-	many	TRBV12-3/TRBV12-4	CASRFGQDTQYF	TGTGCCAGCAGATTCGGACAAGATACGCAGTATTTT
TRBJ2-7	-	many	TRBV9	CASGRDTDYEQYF	TGTGCCAGCGGGAGGGACACGGACTACGAGCAGTACTTC
TRBJ2-3	TRBD1	few	TRBV7-3	CASSLIGTGTTDTQYF	TGTGCCAGCAGCTTAATTGGGACAGGGACCACAGATACGCAGTATTTT
TRBJ1-5	-	-	TRBV20-1	CSAQTGSQDQPQHF	TGCAGTGCTCAAACAGGGAGTCAAGATCAGCCCCAGCATTTT
TRBJ2-5	TRBD2	-	TRBV15	CATSAGLAQETQYF	TGTGCCACCAGCGCGGGACTAGCTCAAGAGACCCAGTACTTC
TRBJ1-2	-	-	TRBV29-1	CSVVSGVVYGYTF	TGCAGCGTTGTATCAGGGGTGGTGTATGGCTACACCTTC
TRBJ1-6	TRBD1	few	TRBV12-3/TRBV12-4	CASTPGQGNSPLHF	TGTGCCAGCACCCCTGGACAGGGAAATTCACCCCTCCACTTT
TRBJ2-1	-	few	TRBV7-3	CASSLTGEAHNEQFF	TGTGCCAGCAGCTTAACGGGGGAGGCCCACAATGAGCAGTTCTTC
TRBJ2-1	-	-	TRBV5-1	CASSLGDGAYNEQFF	TGCGCCAGCAGCTTGGGGGATGGGGCCTACAATGAGCAGTTCTTC
TRBJ1-4	TRBD1	-	TRBV2	CASSRTGLGEKLFF	TGTGCCAGCAGTCGGACAGGGCTAGGCGAAAAACTGTTTTTT
TRBJ2-5	TRBD2	-	TRBV29-1	CSVAISGVQETQYF	TGCAGCGTCGCCATTAGCGGGGTCCAAGAGACCCAGTACTTC
TRBJ1-2	-	many	TRBV12-3/TRBV12-4	CASSLNGANGYTF	TGTGCCAGCAGTTTGAACGGTGCCAATGGCTACACCTTC
TRBJ1-2	-	few	TRBV5-1	CASSLEVGFKDGYTF	TGCGCCAGCAGCTTGGAAGTGGGTTTTAAGGATGGCTACACCTTC
TRBJ2-3	-	-	TRBV27	CASSLISKGDTQYF	TGTGCCAGCAGTTTAATTAGCAAAGGAGATACGCAGTATTTT